The present TCR beta chain was sequenced within a study of blood T cell repertoires in COVID-19. Study as a whole: PBMCs, B-cell-depleted T cells, or T cells were the source of the cDNA or gDNA that made up the material.

Trimming removed 5 bases from V and 6 bases from J; junction bases left unmatched: 6. Germline loops: CDR1 KGHSH, CDR2 LQKENI. The CDR3 contains 14 residues. TCRdb's copy holds only in-frame clones and misses some; the assay was immunoSEQ multiplex PCR. The sample includes 110,000 to 150,000 clones, 70% to 90% seen only once; the top ten take roughly 3.9%. Sequenced material: PBMCs or T cells enriched from blood (not recorded which). This receptor was obtained from a man in his fifties or sixties who had recovered from COVID-19. The J gene is TRBJ1-5, the V gene TRBV18, with TRBD1 identical over 8 bases. The DNA for the CDR3 is TGTGCCAGCTCAAGGCAGGGGGCTGGTCAGCCCCAGCATTTT. Translated: CASSRQGAGQPQHF.